A selection of T cell receptor beta chains follows, all from one sample in a study of OX40 agonist ivuxolimab in advanced cancers. Clones were sequenced by immunoSEQ multiplex PCR, and TCRdb holds only the in-frame ones, with some missing. The repertoire holds around 69,000 clones, 85% seen once, with under 3.5% in the top ten. Sample: CD4+ or CD8+ T cells sorted from blood, taken in a trial of the OX40 agonist ivuxolimab. These receptors all come from an adult with an advanced solid tumor such as melanoma, head and neck, liver or kidney cancer. CDR3s include the opening cysteine and the closing phenylalanine or tryptophan. A D gene is named only where the DNA matches it firmly. For some rows the clone size is stated as once, few or many, or as a class when expanded; others skip it.

.,.,TRBV28,TRBJ2-5,TGTGCCAGCAGTTTACTCCAGGCACCCCGAGAGACCCAGTACTTC,CASSLLQAPRETQYF
.,.,TRBV7-3,TRBJ1-1,TGTGCCAGCAGCCCCGAGACAGGCTGGGGCGCTGAAGCTTTCTTT,CASSPETGWGAEAFF
.,.,TRBV7-2,TRBJ1-5,TGTGCCAGCAGCTCCGGGTGGAATCAGCCCCAGCATTTT,CASSSGWNQPQHF
.,TRBD2,TRBV29-1,TRBJ2-3,TGCAGCGGAGGAATCCCTAGCGGGAGCCTTTCTACGCAGTATTTT,CSGGIPSGSLSTQYF
.,.,TRBV6-5,TRBJ1-2,TGTGCCAGCATCAATCGGGGCTCTAGGTATGGCTACACCTTC,CASINRGSRYGYTF
.,.,TRBV11-2,TRBJ1-1,TGTGCCAGCAGTATGGGACGGAACACTGAAGCTTTCTTT,CASSMGRNTEAFF
.,TRBD1,TRBV6-5,TRBJ1-2,TGTGCCAGCAGTTACCCCGGACAGGCTATCCATGGCTACACCTTC,CASSYPGQAIHGYTF
.,.,TRBV18,TRBJ2-5,TGTGCCAGCTCGATAAAGGGGGGGAAGGAGACCCAGTACTTC,CASSIKGGKETQYF
once,.,TRBV30,TRBJ2-1,TGTGCCAGCTATGGACTTAGCGGTTCCTACAATGAGCAGTTCTTC,CASYGLSGSYNEQFF
.,.,TRBV7-3,TRBJ1-1,TGTGCCAGCAGCTTAGCAGGGGAGATCACTGAAGCTTTCTTT,CASSLAGEITEAFF
.,TRBD1,TRBV7-3,TRBJ1-1,TGTGCCAGCAGCTTTTCAGGGGGTAACACTGAAGCTTTCTTT,CASSFSGGNTEAFF
.,TRBD1,TRBV6-5,TRBJ1-1,TGTGCCAGCAGAAACACAGGGGGGGGGACTGAAGCTTTCTTT,CASRNTGGGTEAFF
few,.,TRBV21-1,TRBJ2-7,TGTGCCAGCAGCTCCCCCCGAGCGGGAGAGGGGTACGAGCAGTACTTC,CASSSPRAGEGYEQYF
.,.,TRBV19,TRBJ1-4,TGTGCCAGTAGTCCGCGAGGAGAAAAACTATTTTTT,CASSPRGEKLFF
.,.,TRBV4-2,TRBJ2-2,TGTGCCAGCAGCCAAGATCTCGCCCGCGCGAACACCGGGGAGCTGTTTTTT,CASSQDLARANTGELFF
.,TRBD2,TRBV27,TRBJ2-7,TGTGCCAGCAGTCCGCTCCCGGGACTAGCTCCCCTCGAGCAGTACTTC,CASSPLPGLAPLEQYF